This T cell receptor beta chain was sequenced for a study of human versus mouse CDR3 diversity and MHC coevolution. Comment on this clone: What it binds is unknown.

Whole-study results and caveats: Among all groups, most of the three human donors showed least clonal inequality.

This table comes from immunoSEQ multiplex PCR, and its TCRdb copy is limited to in-frame clones, with some not included. The sample has about 81,000 clones, about 93% seen once. V lost 3 bases to trimming and J lost 4 bases; unmatched junction nucleotides: 4. The CDR3 runs 14 residues. Germline CDR1 is MNHEY and CDR2 is SMNVEV (reference sequence). The sequenced sample was naive CD4+ T cells from blood. Subset described: CD45RO-negative CD62L-positive naive CD4 T cells. This rearrangement joins TRBV27 to TRBJ1-1; 8 positions match TRBD1. This sequence was found in a person aged 30-69 years in good health. CDR3 residues: CASSFRTGTTEAFF. DNA for the CDR3: TGTGCCAGCAGTTTCCGGACAGGGACCACTGAAGCTTTCTTT.